This T cell receptor beta chain comes out of a study of T cell responses to AZD1222 COVID-19 vaccine. Study-wide context: Pooling was applied to second doses at about 4 or about 12 weeks.

Only a few counts were recorded for this clone. Its antigen is not identified. Produced via immunoSEQ multiplex PCR; TCRdb's table is partial and in-frame only. This table has 110,000 to 150,000 clones, 80% to 95% appearing once. Study-level results: A rise in Spike-specific TCR breadth and depth followed two AZD1222 doses. White British donors predominated, females outnumbered males, and clonal diversity was possibly underestimated.

This sample comprised peripheral blood, obtained on day 0 of AZD1222 vaccination. The TCR was taken from an adult in good health.

As DNA, the CDR3 is TGTGCCAGCAGTCTGAGGGACGGCAGTAATGAAAAACTGTTTTTT. Its protein is CASSLRDGSNEKLFF. The V call is TRBV2, the J call TRBJ1-4; D may be TRBD1 (5 bases). With 5 bases removed from V and 4 bases from J, the gap between germline ends came to 14 bases. This CDR3 has 15 amino acids. Germline V gene data show CDR1 as SNHLY and CDR2 as FYNNEI.